Listed here are 27 T cell receptor beta chains from one sample, sequenced in a study of T cells in Graves' hyperthyroidism and ophthalmopathy. Amplification of TCR beta CDR3 regions used RNA as the template. Primed by the HTBI set, a first-round RT-PCR was run on the TCR CDR3. MiXCR, applied by TCRdb to the multiplex PCR reads, yields one record per CDR3 protein. The sample yields approximately 370,000 distinct CDR3 sequences, about 15% seen once. The source material was blood. The receptors were gathered from a young woman with Graves' hyperthyroidism that later progressed to Graves' ophthalmopathy.

This clonotype was detected many times. At one end the junction does not follow the germline gene, possibly because of a read error. V gene TRBV20-1 combines with J gene TRBJ2-2; TRBD1 matches 8 bases. In germline, CDR1 is DFQATT, CDR2 SNEGSKA (reference sequence). The CDR3 length is 16 residues. CDR3 in amino acids: CSARDVRQGTAGELFF. The CDR3 DNA is TGCAGTGCGAGAGATGTTAGACAGGGGACGGCCGGGGAGCTGTTTTTT.

The chain carries TRBV30 and TRBJ1-2; D is uncertain. This CDR3 spans 12 amino acids. Germline CDR1 GTSNPN, CDR2 SVGIG (reference sequence). Trimming took 2 bases from V and 7 from J, leaving 11 bases between them. CDR3 nucleotide sequence: TGTGCCTGGAGTTGGCGGGGTCTTGGCTACACCTTC. The encoded protein is CAWSWRGLGYTF.

This chain connects TRBV20-1 to TRBJ2-7, with 9 bases matching TRBD1. The CDR3 has 15 amino acids. Germline-derived CDR1 and CDR2 are DFQATT and SNEGSKA (reference sequence). Trimming removed 6 bases from V and 6 bases from J; junction bases left unmatched: 15. Here the CDR3 DNA reads TGCAGTGCCACACCTACAGGGGGCTTTTTTTCCGAGCAGTACTTC. Amino acids: CSATPTGGFFSEQYF.

V and J are TRBV20-1 and TRBJ2-2, with D possibly being TRBD1 or TRBD2 (5 bases each). CDR3 size: 17 residues. V shed 0 bases and J shed 0 bases, with 14 bases lying between them. Germline CDR1 and CDR2: DFQATT and SNEGSKA (reference sequence). The CDR3 sequence: CSARDPGPVANTGELFF. CDR3 sequence (DNA): TGCAGTGCTAGAGATCCGGGACCCGTCGCGAACACCGGGGAGCTGTTTTTT.

This clonotype was seen a few times. The CDR3 DNA reads TGCAGCGTTGCTGGACTAGTGGGTTGGGATACGCAGTATTTT. Its protein is CSVAGLVGWDTQYF. The chain recombines TRBV29-1 with TRBJ2-3, with 7 bases that match TRBD2. The CDR3 runs 14 residues. The V and J ends lost 4 bases and 6 bases, in that order; junction bases with no gene match: 10. Germline V CDR1 and CDR2: SQVTM, ANQGSEA.

This clonotype has more than one count but fewer than ten. The chain combines TRBV18 with TRBJ1-3, with 7 bases that match TRBD1. Germline-derived CDR1 and CDR2 are KGHSH and LQKENI. After removal of 4 bases from V and 0 bases from J, the junction contained 3 bases not matched to a gene. The CDR3 has 15 residues. The DNA of the CDR3 is TGTGCCAGCTCACAGGGGGCATCCTCTGGAAACACCATATATTTT. It codes for CASSQGASSGNTIYF.

Only a few counts were recorded for this clonotype. The CDR3 protein is CASRAPSRGVSYEQYF. The DNA for the CDR3 is TGTGCCAGCAGAGCTCCATCCAGGGGAGTCTCCTACGAGCAGTACTTC. The chain has TRBV6-1 and TRBJ2-7; weak D call: TRBD1 (6 bases). Between the trimmed V and J ends, which lost 6 bases and 0 bases, there was a span of 18 bases. The germline gives CDR1 MNHNS, CDR2 SASEGT. The CDR3 has 16 residues.

Many counts were recorded for this clonotype. This chain connects TRBV27 to TRBJ1-3, with D possibly TRBD1 on 5 matching bases. Germline V lookup: CDR1 MNHEY, CDR2 SMNVEV (reference sequence). V dropped 3 bases and J dropped 2 bases, with 8 bases sitting between them. The CDR3 has 14 amino acids. As DNA, the CDR3 is TGTGCCAGCAGTTTCGGGGGACCTGGAAACACCATATATTTT. It translates to CASSFGGPGNTIYF.

This clonotype has a count of ten or more. The chain combines TRBV11-2 with TRBJ2-5, with D possibly matching TRBD2 (6 bases). This CDR3 has 15 residues. In germline, CDR1 is SGHAT, CDR2 FQNNGV. With 1 base removed from V and 0 bases from J, the gap between germline ends came to 9 bases. The CDR3 DNA sequence: TGTGCCAGCAGCTTAGGTGCGGGAAACCAAGAGACCCAGTACTTC. Its translation: CASSLGAGNQETQYF.

This clonotype was detected many times. The gene calls are TRBV7-2 and TRBJ2-5; no definite D call. Trimming removed 2 bases from V and 7 bases from J, with 11 bases in between. Germline V gene lookup returns CDR1 SGHTA and CDR2 FQGNSA. The CDR3 totals 13 residues. CDR3 protein: CASSLTRDRTQYF. The CDR3 DNA follows: TGTGCCAGCAGCTTAACCCGTGATCGGACCCAGTACTTC.

This clonotype was seen ten or more times. The V call is TRBV28, the J call TRBJ2-7; 13 nucleotides line up with TRBD2. Trimming took 5 bases from V and 3 from J; bases not matched to a gene: 10. Germline V lookup: CDR1 MDHEN, CDR2 SYDVKM. The CDR3 is 17 amino acids. The CDR3 DNA reads TGTGCCAGCAGTGACCCGGGGGGACTAGCGGGAAGCTACGAGCAGTACTTC. Amino acid sequence: CASSDPGGLAGSYEQYF.

The chain employs TRBV15 and TRBJ1-6, with D unresolved. Looked up from germline, CDR1 is LNHNV and CDR2 is YYDKDF (reference sequence). The CDR3 consists of 17 residues. Between the trimmed V and J ends, which lost 4 bases and 3 bases, there was a span of 16 bases. CDR3 sequence reads: CATSIRPYGFYNSPLHF. The DNA for the CDR3 is TGTGCCACCAGCATAAGACCGTATGGATTCTATAATTCACCCCTCCACTTT.

The chain carries TRBV5-5 and TRBJ2-7, with D perhaps TRBD1 (6 bases). Between the trimmed V and J ends, which lost 2 bases and 1 base, there was a span of 16 bases. Germline CDR1 and CDR2: SGHKS and YYEKEE (reference sequence). CDR3 size: 16 residues. In nucleotides, the CDR3 is TGTGCCAGCAGCTTTGGTGATCGCAGGGGATCCTACGAGCAGTACTTC. This sequence encodes CASSFGDRRGSYEQYF.

This clonotype was observed many times. The chain carries TRBV20-1 and TRBJ1-2; 8 bases match TRBD1. Germline V gene lookup returns CDR1 DFQATT and CDR2 SNEGSKA (reference sequence). The V gene end was trimmed by 5 bases and the J gene end by 4 bases; junction bases not matched to a gene: 9. There are 14 residues in the CDR3. As DNA, the CDR3 is TGCAGTGCTCTCCATAACGACAGGGGCTATGGCTACACCTTC. This gives the protein CSALHNDRGYGYTF.

This clonotype was counted ten times or more. This rearrangement joins TRBV28 to TRBJ2-2; TRBD2 might be the D (6 bases). V was cut by 4 bases and J by 3 bases, with 9 bases left in between. Germline V gene sequence: CDR1 MDHEN, CDR2 SYDVKM. The CDR3 runs to 14 residues. The CDR3 coding sequence is TGTGCCAGCAGTTACGGGACTCACACCGGGGAGCTGTTTTTT. Translation gives CASSYGTHTGELFF.

V is TRBV27 and J is TRBJ2-7; 8 bases align to TRBD1. CDR3 length: 16 residues. V trimming: 7 bases; J trimming: 0 bases; junction bases outside the gene matches: 11. CDR1 and CDR2 from the germline V gene are MNHEY and SMNVEV (reference sequence). The DNA of the CDR3 is TGTGCCAGCACCCCTCAGGGGGCGATTAGCTCCTACGAGCAGTACTTC. Translated: CASTPQGAISSYEQYF.

This clonotype turned up a few times. The chain recombines TRBV19 with TRBJ2-2, with 7 bases lining up with TRBD2. The CDR3 extends over 15 amino acids. With 3 bases clipped from V and 6 bases from J, the junction kept 7 bases outside the gene matches. CDR1 and CDR2 from the germline V gene are LNHDA and SQIVND (reference sequence). CDR3 sequence reads: CASSISASGAGELFF. The DNA of the CDR3 is TGTGCCAGTAGTATCTCCGCTAGCGGAGCCGGGGAGCTGTTTTTT.

This clonotype was detected a few times. The genes are TRBV6-1 and TRBJ2-2, with no clear D. The CDR3 has 11 residues. In germline, CDR1 is MNHNS, CDR2 SASEGT. V lost 10 bases and J 1 base, leaving 4 bases between the germline ends. CDR3 DNA sequence: TGTGCCACGGGGAACACCGGGGAGCTGTTTTTT. Protein sequence: CATGNTGELFF.

This clonotype showed up many times. The chain carries TRBV20-1 and TRBJ2-2; TRBD2 matches 14 bases. CDR3 length equals 17 residues. After removal of 7 bases from V and 3 bases from J, the junction contained 10 bases not matched to a gene. CDR1 DFQATT and CDR2 SNEGSKA come from the germline V gene (reference sequence). CDR3 region: CSVGTSGRPRDTGELFF. As DNA, the CDR3 is TGCAGTGTCGGGACTAGCGGGAGACCCCGGGACACCGGGGAGCTGTTTTTT.

This clonotype was recorded at least ten times. The CDR3 bases are TGTGCCAGCAGTTCAGGGACAGCAAGTAAGCAGTTCTTC. It encodes CASSSGTASKQFF. The J gene is TRBJ2-1, the V gene TRBV28; 7 positions match TRBD1. The CDR3 covers 13 residues. V shed 4 bases, J shed 11 bases, and the junction held 8 bases outside the gene matches. CDR1 is MDHEN, CDR2 SYDVKM, per germline.

This clonotype was seen repeatedly, ten times or more. The gene calls are TRBV3-1 and TRBJ2-3; TRBD2 might be the D (6 bases). The CDR3 is 19 residues long. Germline lookup yields CDR1 LGHDT and CDR2 YNNKEL (reference sequence). Trimming left V 0 bases short and J 2 bases short, with 21 bases between. CDR3 loop: CASSQDRIWPGDPTDTQYF. In DNA, the CDR3 is TGTGCCAGCAGCCAAGATCGGATATGGCCGGGGGACCCCACAGATACGCAGTATTTT.

This clonotype was seen a few times. This chain connects TRBV19 to TRBJ2-1; D remains ambiguous. The V end was cut by 1 base, the J end by 8 bases, with 3 bases between. Germline lookup yields CDR1 LNHDA and CDR2 SQIVND (reference sequence). This CDR3 is built from 11 residues. The CDR3 region is CASSIGDEQFF. Written as DNA, the CDR3 is TGTGCCAGTAGTATAGGCGATGAGCAGTTCTTC. Based on the CDR3 plus reference TRBV19 and TRBJ2-1, the full variable domain is DGGITQSPKYLFRKEGQNVTLSCEQNLNHDAMYWYRQDPGQGLRLIYYSQIVNDFQKGDIAEGYSVSREKKESFPLTVTSAQKNPTAFYLCASSIGDEQFFGPGTRLTVL.

This clonotype has at least ten counts. The chain combines TRBV28 with TRBJ2-3, with D possibly being TRBD2 (6 bases). CDR1 and CDR2 from the germline V gene are MDHEN and SYDVKM. With 2 bases removed from V and 0 bases from J, the gap between germline ends came to 18 bases. The CDR3 has 18 amino acids. The CDR3 reads CASSLLGDSRSSTDTQYF. The CDR3 region has the DNA TGTGCCAGCAGTTTACTCGGGGACTCACGATCTAGCACAGATACGCAGTATTTT.

This clonotype came up many times. This sequence joins TRBV28 and TRBJ2-3; 9 bases align to TRBD2. After removal of 2 bases from V and 1 base from J, the junction contained 16 bases not matched to a gene. Per germline, CDR1 MDHEN and CDR2 SYDVKM. The CDR3 is made up of 20 amino acids. The CDR3: CASSLVGAGGPIDGTDTQYF. The CDR3 nucleotides are TGTGCCAGCAGTTTAGTCGGAGCGGGGGGCCCAATCGATGGCACAGATACGCAGTATTTT.

This clonotype showed up just a few times. This may be a read error, as it is one base from a much larger clone. The V call is TRBV12-3 or TRBV12-4, the J call TRBJ2-1; D uncertain. This CDR3 region has 15 residues. Trimming removed 5 bases from V and 7 bases from J, with 18 bases in between. The DNA for the CDR3 is TGTGCCAGCAGTCCTCATAGCAGGATAGGTAATGAGCAGTTCTTC. This sequence encodes CASSPHSRIGNEQFF.

This clonotype has ten or more counts. The junction and the germline gene differ at one end; a read error may be behind it. The V and J genes are TRBV2 and TRBJ1-1, with TRBD1 identical over 8 bases. CDR3 length equals 14 residues. Per germline, CDR1 SNHLY and CDR2 FYNNEI. CDR3 protein: CASREGQGHTEAFF. The CDR3 bases are TGTGCCAGCAGGGAAGGACAGGGACACACTGAAGCTTTCTTT.

The V and J genes are TRBV9 and TRBJ2-1; TRBD1 aligns across 7 bases. The CDR3 loop spans 16 amino acids. J lost 5 bases, V lost 0 bases, and 8 bases had no gene match. Germline-derived CDR1 and CDR2 are SGDLS and YYNGEE. The CDR3 is CASSVEDRTGNNEQFF. The CDR3 DNA sequence: TGTGCCAGCAGCGTAGAGGATAGGACAGGTAACAATGAGCAGTTCTTC.